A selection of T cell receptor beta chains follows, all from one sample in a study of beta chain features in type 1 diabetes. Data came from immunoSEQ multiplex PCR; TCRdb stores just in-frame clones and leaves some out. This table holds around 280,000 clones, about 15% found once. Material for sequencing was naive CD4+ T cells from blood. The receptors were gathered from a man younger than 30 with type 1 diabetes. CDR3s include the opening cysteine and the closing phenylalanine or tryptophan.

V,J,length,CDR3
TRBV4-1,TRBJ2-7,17,CASSQDRIGVLSYEQYF
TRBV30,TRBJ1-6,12,CAWSPGLQALHF
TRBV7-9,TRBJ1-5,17,CASSLVRGGDSNQPQHF
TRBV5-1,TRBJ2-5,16,CASSLASGATQETQYF
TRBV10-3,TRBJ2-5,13,CAISGRDKETQYF
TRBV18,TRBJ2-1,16,CASSVLSGNAYNEQFF
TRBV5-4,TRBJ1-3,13,CASSLGRTGRRYF
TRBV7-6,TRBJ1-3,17,CASSPMTGSRSGNTIYF
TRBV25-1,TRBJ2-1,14,CASSESSGNNEQFF
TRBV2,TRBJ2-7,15,CASSVGNRGPYEQYF
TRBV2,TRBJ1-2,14,CASSSSQGDYGYTF
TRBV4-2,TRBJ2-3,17,CASSLYLGLDMGDTQYF
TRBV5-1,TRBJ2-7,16,CASSLGDSHITYEQYF
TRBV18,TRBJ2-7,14,CASSPGQGVYEQYF
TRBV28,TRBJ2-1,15,CASSQQQGQYNEQFF
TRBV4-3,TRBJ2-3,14,CASSQDQVTDTQYF
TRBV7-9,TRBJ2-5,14,CASSWDREGETQYF
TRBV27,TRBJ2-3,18,CASSLPRRLEQVTDTQYF
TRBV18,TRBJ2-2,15,CASSPSGRSTGELFF
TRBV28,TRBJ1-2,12,CASSQDGYGYTF
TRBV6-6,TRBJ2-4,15,CASSTSGLAKNIQYF
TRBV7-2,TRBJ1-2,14,CASSEGQGNYGYTF
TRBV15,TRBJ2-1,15,CATSSYSRRGNEQFF
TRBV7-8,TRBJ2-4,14,CASAGGWSKNIQYF
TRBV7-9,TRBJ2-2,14,CASSPNTGTGELFF
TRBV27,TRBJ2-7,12,CASSQRGYEQYF
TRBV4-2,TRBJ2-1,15,CASSPYSSRNNEQFF